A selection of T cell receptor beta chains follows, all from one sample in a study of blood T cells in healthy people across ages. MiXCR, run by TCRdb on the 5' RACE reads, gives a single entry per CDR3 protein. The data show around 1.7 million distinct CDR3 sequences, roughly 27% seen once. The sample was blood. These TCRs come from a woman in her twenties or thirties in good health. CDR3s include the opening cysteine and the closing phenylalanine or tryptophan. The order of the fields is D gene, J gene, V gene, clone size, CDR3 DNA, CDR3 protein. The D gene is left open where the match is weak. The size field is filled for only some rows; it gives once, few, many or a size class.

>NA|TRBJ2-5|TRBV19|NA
TGTGCCAGTAGTATTAGTGGCGGTAGCCCGGAGACCCAGTACTTC
CASSISGGSPETQYF
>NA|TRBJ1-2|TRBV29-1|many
TGCAGCGTTGAGGGCCCCACAGGGAACTATGGCTACACCTTC
CSVEGPTGNYGYTF
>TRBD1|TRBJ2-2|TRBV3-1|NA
TGTGCCAGCAGCCAACCAGGGGGCAACGGGGAGCTGTTTTTT
CASSQPGGNGELFF
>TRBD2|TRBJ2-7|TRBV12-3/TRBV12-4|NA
TGTGCCAGCAGTACTGCTAGCGGGGGGCTTCTCGAGCGGTACTTC
CASSTASGGLLERYF
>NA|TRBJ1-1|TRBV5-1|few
TGCGCCTCCGGTCCAGGTGTTACCATGAACACTGAAGCTTTCTTT
CASGPGVTMNTEAFF
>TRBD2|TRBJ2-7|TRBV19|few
TGTGCCAGTAGTAAACCGGGACTAGCTACCTACGAGCAGTACTTC
CASSKPGLATYEQYF
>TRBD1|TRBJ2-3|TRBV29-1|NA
TGCAGCGTCCGGGACAGTGTCACAGATACGCAGTATTTT
CSVRDSVTDTQYF
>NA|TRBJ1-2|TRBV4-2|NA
TGTGCCAGCAGCCAAGATGTTCCAGGGGTTAGCTATGGCTACACCTTC
CASSQDVPGVSYGYTF
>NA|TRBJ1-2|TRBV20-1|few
TGCAGTGCTAGAGAACGTGGGGCAGCTAACTATGGCTACACCTTC
CSARERGAANYGYTF
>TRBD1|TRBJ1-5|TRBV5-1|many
TGTGCCAGCAGCTTGGAGGGACAGGGGTATCAGCCCCAGCATTTT
CASSLEGQGYQPQHF
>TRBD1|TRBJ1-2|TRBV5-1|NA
TGCGCCAGCAGCGGCGGGACAGGGGGCGCCAACTATGGCTACACCTTC
CASSGGTGGANYGYTF
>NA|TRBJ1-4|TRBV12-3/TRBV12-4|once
TGTGCCAGCACCCGAGGGGGTAGTGAAAAACGGTTTTTT
CASTRGGSEKRFF
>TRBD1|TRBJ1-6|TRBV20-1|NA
TGCAGTGCTAGAAAACAGGGGGCGCAATATAATTCACCCCTCCACTTT
CSARKQGAQYNSPLHF
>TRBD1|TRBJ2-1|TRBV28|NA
TGTGCCAGCAGTTTAACGGACAGGTCAAATGAGCAGTTCTTC
CASSLTDRSNEQFF
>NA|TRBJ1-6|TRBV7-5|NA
NA
CISVSERVIGPPLHF
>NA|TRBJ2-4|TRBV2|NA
TGTGCCAGCAGGGATGGGGTTGCCAAAAACATTCAGTACTTC
CASRDGVAKNIQYF
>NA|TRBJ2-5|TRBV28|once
TGTGCCAGCCCCGACGGAGGGATCGGAGAGACCCAGTACTTC
CASPDGGIGETQYF
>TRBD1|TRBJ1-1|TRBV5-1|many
TGCGCCAGCAGCAGCCTGGGACAGGGGAACACTGAAGCTTTCTTT
CASSSLGQGNTEAFF
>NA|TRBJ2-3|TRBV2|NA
TGTGCCAGCAGTGAATCAGGACGTAGCACAGATACGCAGTATTTT
CASSESGRSTDTQYF
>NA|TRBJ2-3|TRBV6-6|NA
TGTGCCAGTTGGGACACAAACACAGATACGCAGTATTTT
CASWDTNTDTQYF
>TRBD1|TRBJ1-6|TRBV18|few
TGTGCCAGCTCACCCGGGACAGGGGGGTCTAATTCACCCCTCCACTTT
CASSPGTGGSNSPLHF
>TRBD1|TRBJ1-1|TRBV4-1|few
TGCGCCAGCAGCCCCGGACAGGGGGCAGCTTTCTTT
CASSPGQGAAFF
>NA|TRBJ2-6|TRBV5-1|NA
TGCGCCAGCAACTTTTCGGGCCGCTTAAGCTCTGGGGCCAACGTCCTGACTTTC
CASNFSGRLSSGANVLTF
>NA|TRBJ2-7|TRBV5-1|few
TGCGCCAGCAGTTCTTGGGGGGAGAGCTCCTACGAGCAGTACTTC
CASSSWGESSYEQYF
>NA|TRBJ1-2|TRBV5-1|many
TGCGCCAGCAGCTTGGCCCCCTCCAATCCCTACACCTTC
CASSLAPSNPYTF
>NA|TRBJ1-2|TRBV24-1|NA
TGTGCCACCAGTGATTCCAGCCCCAGGTCCCCATATGGCTACACCTTC
CATSDSSPRSPYGYTF
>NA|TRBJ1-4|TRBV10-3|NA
TGTGCCATCAGTGAGACCCCTCACGAAAAACTGTTTTTT
CAISETPHEKLFF
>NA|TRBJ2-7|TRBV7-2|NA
TGTGCCAGCAGCCTAGCAGGGAATCAAATGAATGAGCAGTACTTC
CASSLAGNQMNEQYF
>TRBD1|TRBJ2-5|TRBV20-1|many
TGCAGTGCTAGAGAACAGGGGGAAGAGACCCAGTACTTC
CSAREQGEETQYF
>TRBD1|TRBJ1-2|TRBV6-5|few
TGTGCCAGCAGCCGACAGGGCTCTACTGGCTACACCTTC
CASSRQGSTGYTF
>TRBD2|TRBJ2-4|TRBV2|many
TGTGCCAGCAGTGAATTGGCTAGCGGGGGTTCGGAGCAGTACTTC
CASSELASGGSEQYF
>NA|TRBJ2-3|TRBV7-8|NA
TGTGCCAGCAGCTTAGCGACCGTCGCAGATACGCAGTATTTT
CASSLATVADTQYF
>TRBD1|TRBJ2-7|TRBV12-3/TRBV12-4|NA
TGTGCCAGCAGGATTTCCGGGACAGGGATCTACGAGCAGTACTTC
CASRISGTGIYEQYF
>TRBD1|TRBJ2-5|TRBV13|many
TGTGCCAGCAGCTTAGGTGGCCAGGGGGTTTCGGAGACCCAGTACTTC
CASSLGGQGVSETQYF
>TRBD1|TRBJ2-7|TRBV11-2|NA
TGTGCCAGCAGCCCAAGAGGGCGACAGGGGAGGACCTACGAGCAGTACTTC
CASSPRGRQGRTYEQYF
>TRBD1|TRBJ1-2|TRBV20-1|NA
TGCAGTGCTAGACAGGACAGGAACCACTATGGCTACACCTTC
CSARQDRNHYGYTF
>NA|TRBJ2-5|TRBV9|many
TGTGCCAGCAGCGTCAACGGTGAGACCCAGTACTTC
CASSVNGETQYF
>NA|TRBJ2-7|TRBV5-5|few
TGTGCCAGCAGCTTGACGTACTATACCTACGAGCAGTACTTC
CASSLTYYTYEQYF
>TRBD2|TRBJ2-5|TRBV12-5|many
TGTGCTAGTGGTTTCAGACTAGCGGGAGGAGAGACCCAGTACTTC
CASGFRLAGGETQYF
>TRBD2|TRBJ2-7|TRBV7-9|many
TGTGCCAGCAGCTCCTGGCGGGAGAGCTCCTACGAGCAGTACTTC
CASSSWRESSYEQYF
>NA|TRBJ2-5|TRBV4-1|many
TGCGCCAGCAGCCAAGAGGAGAAACGGAAAGAGACCCAGTACTTC
CASSQEEKRKETQYF
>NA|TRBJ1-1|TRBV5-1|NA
TGCGCCAGCAGCCCCCCCCAGACAGGGAACACTGAAGCTTTCTTT
CASSPPQTGNTEAFF
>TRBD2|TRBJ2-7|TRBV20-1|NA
TGCAGTGCTAGTAGCGGGAGAACCCCAAGCGGCGAGCAGTACTTC
CSASSGRTPSGEQYF
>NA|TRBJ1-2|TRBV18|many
TGTGCCAGCTCACCAAACCGGGACCTACGGGGCTACACCTTC
CASSPNRDLRGYTF
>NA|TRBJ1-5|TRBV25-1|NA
TGTGCCAGCAGTGAGGGGTTTGGTCAGCCCCAGCATTTT
CASSEGFGQPQHF
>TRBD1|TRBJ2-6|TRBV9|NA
TGTGCCAGCAGCCCGAGGGGGGACAGGGCCTCTGGGGCCAACGTCCTGACTTTC
CASSPRGDRASGANVLTF
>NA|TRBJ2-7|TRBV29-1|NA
TGCAGCGTTGGATCAGCTAGCTACGAGCAGTACTTC
CSVGSASYEQYF
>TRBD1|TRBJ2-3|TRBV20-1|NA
TGCAGTGCTTTACAGGGGGCGACAGATACGCAGTATTTT
CSALQGATDTQYF
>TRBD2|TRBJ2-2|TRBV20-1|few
TGCAGTGCTAGAGATGCAGGAGGGAGCGGGGGTAAAGTGGGGGAGCTGTTTTTT
CSARDAGGSGGKVGELFF
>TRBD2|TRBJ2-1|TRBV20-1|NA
TGCAGTGCTAGAGGGCTAGCGGGAGTCGTTTACAATGAGCAGTTCTTC
CSARGLAGVVYNEQFF
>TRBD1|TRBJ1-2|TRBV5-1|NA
TGCGCCAGCAGCTTCGACAGGGTTGGCTATGGCTACACCTTC
CASSFDRVGYGYTF
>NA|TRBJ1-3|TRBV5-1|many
TGTGCCAGCAGCTTGGACAGCTCTGGAAACACCATATATTTT
CASSLDSSGNTIYF
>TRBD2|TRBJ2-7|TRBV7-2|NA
TGTGCCAACAGCTTGGCGGGAGACTACGAGCAGTACTTC
CANSLAGDYEQYF
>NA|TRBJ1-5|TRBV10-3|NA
TGTGCCGTCAGCCAGGACGGCAGGGTGGATAGCAATCAGCCCCAGCATTTT
CAVSQDGRVDSNQPQHF
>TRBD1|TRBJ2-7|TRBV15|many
TGTGCCACCAGCAGAGGGGCTCTAAGGGACAGGGGTTACGAGCAGTACTTC
CATSRGALRDRGYEQYF
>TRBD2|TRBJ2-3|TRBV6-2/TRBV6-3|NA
TGTGCCAGCAGTAGCACCGCCACTAGCGATTCAGATACGCAGTATTTT
CASSSTATSDSDTQYF
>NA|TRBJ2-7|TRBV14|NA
TGTGCCAGCAGCCAAGGGTGGGGGGAGGACGACGAGCAGTACTTC
CASSQGWGEDDEQYF
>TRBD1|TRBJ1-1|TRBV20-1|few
TGCAGTGCTCCCCCTACAGGGGATACTGAAGCTTTCTTT
CSAPPTGDTEAFF
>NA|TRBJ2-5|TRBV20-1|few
TGCAGTGCCCCCCGGGGGCGGGGGGAGACCCAGTACTTC
CSAPRGRGETQYF